The sample holds many counts of the clone carrying this T cell receptor beta chain. Its specificity is unknown. Newly diagnosed hyperthyroidism, duration under 2 months, in patients aged 18 to 65. Reasons for excluding patients were uncontrolled infection, other autoimmune disease, pregnancy or lactation. Amplification yielded TCR beta CDR3 regions, with RNA transcripts as the source. RT-PCR in the first round (using the HTBI primer set) targeted the TCR CDR3. TCRdb reprocessed the multiplex PCR reads with MiXCR, giving one entry per CDR3 protein. This table has fewer than 900,000 distinct CDR3 sequences, around 20% appearing once. Germline values: CDR1 SGHAT, CDR2 FQNNGV. The V and J ends lost 0 bases and 5 bases respectively, with 6 bases between them. This CDR3 region has 13 residues. The source of the sample is a study of T cells in Graves' hyperthyroidism and ophthalmopathy. Study results and limitations: Most expanded thyroid clonotypes above 0.001 recurred in blood. Separating ophthalmopathy from stable hyperthyroidism was achieved by a 13 V-J model.

Sequencing was carried out using blood. The J gene is TRBJ2-3, the V gene TRBV11-2; no clear D. The receptor was derived from a woman between 45 and 65 years old with Graves' hyperthyroidism that later progressed to Graves' ophthalmopathy. The CDR3 DNA reads TGTGCCAGCAGCTTAGATGGTGGAGATACGCAGTATTTT. It specifies CASSLDGGDTQYF.